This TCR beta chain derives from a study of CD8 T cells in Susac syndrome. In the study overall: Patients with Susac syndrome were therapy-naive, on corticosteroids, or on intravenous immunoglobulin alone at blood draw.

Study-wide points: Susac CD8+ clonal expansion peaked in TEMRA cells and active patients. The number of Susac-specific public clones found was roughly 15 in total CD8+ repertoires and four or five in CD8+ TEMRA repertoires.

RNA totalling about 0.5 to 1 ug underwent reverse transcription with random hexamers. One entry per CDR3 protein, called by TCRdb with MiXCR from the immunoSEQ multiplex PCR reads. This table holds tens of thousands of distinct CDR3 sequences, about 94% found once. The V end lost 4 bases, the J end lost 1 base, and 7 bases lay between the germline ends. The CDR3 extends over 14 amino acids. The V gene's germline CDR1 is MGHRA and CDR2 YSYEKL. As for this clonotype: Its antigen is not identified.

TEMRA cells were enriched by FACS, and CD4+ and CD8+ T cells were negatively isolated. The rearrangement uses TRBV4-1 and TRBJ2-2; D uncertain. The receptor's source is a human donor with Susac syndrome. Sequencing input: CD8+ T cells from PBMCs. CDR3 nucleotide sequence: TGCGCCAGCAGCCCGTTAGGGAACACCGGGGAGCTGTTTTTT. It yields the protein CASSPLGNTGELFF.